One sample yielded the 25 T cell receptor beta chains listed below, sequenced in a study of PD-1 blockade in classical Hodgkin lymphoma. Following autologous stem cell transplantation, relapse occurred in every patient, and exposure to brentuximab vedotin varied. Magnetic depletion of non-target cells from thawed PBMCs yielded purified CD8+ T cells. The table came from immunoSEQ multiplex PCR; TCRdb's copy has only in-frame clones and leaves some out. The table includes 7,500 to 8,500 clones, roughly 86% detected once. Sample: CD8+ T cells from blood, taken at baseline. The receptor set was obtained from a human donor with classical Hodgkin lymphoma.

J is TRBJ2-1 and V is TRBV19, with D unclear. From germline, CDR1 is LNHDA and CDR2 SQIVND (reference sequence). V lost 6 bases and J lost 6, with 6 bases in between. The CDR3 is 11 amino acids. CDR3 region: CASRSVNEQFF. CDR3 DNA: TGTGCCAGTAGGAGTGTCAATGAGCAGTTCTTC.

The chain couples TRBV5-1 to TRBJ2-1; 11 nucleotides line up with TRBD2. Germline V gene lookup returns CDR1 SGHRS and CDR2 YFSETQ. CDR3 length equals 16 residues. The V and J ends lost 0 bases and 2 bases, in that order; junction bases with no gene match: 1. CDR3 region: CASSLGLAGPYNEQFF. In DNA form, the CDR3 reads TGCGCCAGCAGCTTGGGACTAGCGGGACCCTACAATGAGCAGTTCTTC.

This chain uses TRBV7-9 with TRBJ2-3; D is unresolved. V gave up 5 bases and J gave up 4 bases, with 10 bases separating them. The CDR3 length is 13 residues. Germline V gene data show CDR1 as SEHNR and CDR2 as FQNEAQ (reference sequence). The CDR3 here is CASSPREADTQYF. CDR3 DNA sequence: TGTGCCAGCAGCCCGCGAGAGGCAGATACGCAGTATTTT.

This clone was seen a single time. The V gene is TRBV2, the J gene TRBJ2-3; 7 bases are shared with TRBD2. This CDR3 contains 16 residues. J gave up 3 bases and V 3 bases, and 9 bases lay outside the gene matches. Germline V gene sequence: CDR1 SNHLY, CDR2 FYNNEI. CDR3: CASSEGWAGETDTQYF. In DNA, the CDR3 is TGTGCCAGCAGTGAGGGGTGGGCGGGAGAAACAGATACGCAGTATTTT.

The rearrangement uses TRBV6-1 and TRBJ1-1; TRBD1 agrees at 8 bases. Germline assignment: CDR1 MNHNS and CDR2 SASEGT. V was clipped by 4 bases and J by 4 bases; unmatched bases: 5. This CDR3 is 14 amino acids long. As DNA, the CDR3 is TGTGCCAGCAGTGCAGGGGGCGCGGGCACTGAAGCTTTCTTT. It yields the protein CASSAGGAGTEAFF.

The chain couples TRBV28 to TRBJ2-7; D is possibly TRBD1 (6 bases). The CDR3 is made up of 14 amino acids. The V and J ends lost 2 bases and 2 bases respectively, with 10 bases between them. CDR1 MDHEN and CDR2 SYDVKM come from the germline V gene. The CDR3: CASSLQGWPYEQYF. The CDR3 DNA reads as TGTGCCAGCAGTTTACAGGGGTGGCCCTACGAGCAGTACTTC.

This chain connects TRBV2 to TRBJ1-6; TRBD1 might be the D (5 bases). The CDR3 is 14 amino acids. Trimming removed 6 bases at V and 8 bases at J, with 14 bases between. Looked up from germline, CDR1 is SNHLY and CDR2 is FYNNEI. Here the CDR3 DNA reads TGTGCCAGCAGAACACGCGGGGCTTATTCACCCCTCCACTTT. Translation: CASRTRGAYSPLHF.

This chain links TRBV4-1 with TRBJ2-6; 8 nucleotides line up with TRBD1. This CDR3 spans 18 amino acids. Per germline, CDR1 MGHRA and CDR2 YSYEKL. V lost 0 bases to trimming and J lost 0 bases; unmatched junction nucleotides: 4. In DNA form, the CDR3 reads TGCGCCAGCAGCCAAGATACAGGGGGTTCCTCTGGGGCCAACGTCCTGACTTTC. The encoded protein is CASSQDTGGSSGANVLTF.

The chain has TRBV28 and TRBJ2-3, with unresolved D. This CDR3 spans 17 amino acids. Per the germline V gene, CDR1 is MDHEN and CDR2 is SYDVKM. Between the trimmed V and J ends, which lost 4 bases and 6 bases, there was a span of 23 bases. The CDR3: CASSSPYSWDSLDTQYF. The DNA for the CDR3 is TGTGCCAGCAGTTCACCCTATTCCTGGGATAGCTTGGATACGCAGTATTTT.

J is TRBJ2-1 and V is TRBV10-3, with TRBD2 matching over 7 bases. Losses at the gene ends were 0 bases for V and 3 bases for J; bases not matched to a gene: 8. Germline CDR1 is ENHRY and CDR2 is SYGVKD. This CDR3 spans 17 amino acids. The DNA for the CDR3 is TGTGCCATCAGTGAGTCTTGGGAGGGTCCCTTCTACAATGAGCAGTTCTTC. This gives the protein CAISESWEGPFYNEQFF.

This clone was observed a few times. The chain links TRBV4-1 to TRBJ1-1; D possibly corresponds to TRBD1 (5 bases). Deletions cut 1 base from V and 4 bases from J, with 19 bases between. The CDR3 totals 17 residues. The V gene's germline CDR1 is MGHRA and CDR2 YSYEKL. As DNA, the CDR3 is TGCGCCAGCAGCCAAGCTGGGAGGGGAGTCGGGAGCACTGAAGCTTTCTTT. Protein: CASSQAGRGVGSTEAFF.

This rearrangement joins TRBV29-1 to TRBJ2-3; 8 nucleotides align to TRBD1. The germline gives CDR1 SQVTM, CDR2 ANQGSEA. This CDR3 comprises 13 residues. The ends lost 3 bases at V and 6 bases at J; junction bases unmatched: 5. CDR3: CSVDLAGGDTQYF. The DNA for the CDR3 is TGCAGCGTTGACCTGGCAGGGGGCGATACGCAGTATTTT.

The CDR3: CASSELSGGAYDNEQFF. The CDR3 DNA sequence: TGTGCCAGCAGTGAATTGTCCGGGGGGGCCTACGACAATGAGCAGTTCTTC. The rearrangement uses TRBV6-1 and TRBJ2-1, with 8 bases matching TRBD2. This CDR3 spans 17 amino acids. Germline CDR1 is MNHNS and CDR2 is SASEGT. Germline trimming cut 2 bases from V and 5 bases from J; bases unmatched to any gene: 11.

V and J are TRBV18 and TRBJ2-1; 12 bases match TRBD2. The CDR3 sequence is 20 residues long. Germline V gene sequence: CDR1 KGHSH, CDR2 LQKENI. Germline trimming cut 2 bases from V and 2 bases from J; bases unmatched to any gene: 13. The DNA for the CDR3 is TGTGCCAGCTCACCAGGCACAGGGAACTCTAGCGGGGGGGCCTACAATGAGCAGTTCTTC. Its translation: CASSPGTGNSSGGAYNEQFF.

This clone turned up a few times. The chain combines TRBV4-1 with TRBJ2-7; D is undetermined. CDR3 length equals 15 residues. Trimming left V 2 bases short and J 0 bases short, with 11 bases between. Germline V gene lookup returns CDR1 MGHRA and CDR2 YSYEKL. CDR3 DNA sequence: TGCGCCAGCAGCCAAAATAGTGGCGGCTCCTACGAGCAGTACTTC. This gives the protein CASSQNSGGSYEQYF.

This sequence joins TRBV27 and TRBJ1-5; D gene unclear. Trimming took off 3 bases at V and 2 bases at J, with 11 bases between the two ends. The CDR3 covers 15 residues. Per the germline V gene, CDR1 is MNHEY and CDR2 is SMNVEV (reference sequence). CDR3 DNA sequence: TGTGCCAGCAGTTTGGCGGGTTTGGGCAATCAGCCCCAGCATTTT. Its protein product is CASSLAGLGNQPQHF.

This rearrangement joins TRBV19 to TRBJ2-5; a possible D gene is TRBD2 (6 bases). Germline V CDR1 and CDR2: LNHDA, SQIVND (reference sequence). V dropped 6 bases and J dropped 6 bases, with 17 bases sitting between them. The CDR3 contains 14 residues. In DNA form, the CDR3 reads TGTGCCAGTAGCCGGGAGATAGATCTAAAGACCCAGTACTTC. Its protein product is CASSREIDLKTQYF.

The V gene is TRBV2, the J gene TRBJ1-3, with D possibly being TRBD1 (6 bases). The V gene's germline CDR1 is SNHLY and CDR2 FYNNEI. Between the trimmed V and J ends, which lost 11 bases and 4 bases, there was a span of 12 bases. CDR3 size: 12 residues. The CDR3: CAPRTAGNTIYF. The CDR3 DNA is TGTGCCCCTAGGACAGCAGGAAACACCATATATTTT.

The chain uses TRBV11-2 and TRBJ2-7; D perhaps matches TRBD2 (7 bases). This CDR3 has 16 amino acids. The germline V and J ends were trimmed by 3 bases and 3 bases, with 18 bases remaining between them. Germline values: CDR1 SGHAT, CDR2 FQNNGV. The CDR3 is CASSLGRGAKYYEQYF. The CDR3 DNA sequence: TGTGCCAGCAGCTTGGGTCGGGGGGCCAAGTACTACGAGCAGTACTTC.

This CDR3 is CASSPGVSYNEQFF. Written as DNA, the CDR3 is TGTGCCAGCAGCCCAGGAGTCTCCTACAATGAGCAGTTCTTC. This chain connects TRBV13 to TRBJ2-1; D call uncertain. With 5 bases removed from V and 0 bases from J, the gap between germline ends came to 8 bases. The germline gives CDR1 PRHDT, CDR2 FYEKMQ (reference sequence). This CDR3 has 14 amino acids.

This chain joins TRBV28 and TRBJ2-1; 9 positions match TRBD2. The CDR3 totals 17 residues. V was clipped by 2 bases and J by 2 bases; unmatched bases: 7. Germline assignment: CDR1 MDHEN and CDR2 SYDVKM. The CDR3: CASSLELAGWTYNEQFF. The CDR3 nucleotides read TGTGCCAGCAGTTTAGAGCTAGCGGGATGGACCTACAATGAGCAGTTCTTC.

The V and J genes are TRBV2 and TRBJ2-5; no definite D call. With 1 base removed from V and 2 bases from J, the gap between germline ends came to 8 bases. CDR3 length: 14 residues. CDR1 SNHLY and CDR2 FYNNEI come from the germline V gene. CDR3 loop: CASSEVWKQETQYF. The CDR3 DNA reads TGTGCCAGCAGTGAAGTGTGGAAACAAGAGACCCAGTACTTC.

V is TRBV13 and J is TRBJ2-7; TRBD2 matches at 14 bases. With V trimmed by 4 bases and J by 4 bases, 9 bases remained unmatched. CDR1 PRHDT and CDR2 FYEKMQ come from the germline V gene (reference sequence). CDR3 length: 17 residues. The CDR3 protein is CASSSTRTSGGSYEQYF. The CDR3 region has the DNA TGTGCCAGCAGCTCGACCCGGACTAGCGGGGGGAGTTACGAGCAGTACTTC.

The chain carries TRBV7-8 and TRBJ1-5; D uncertain. CDR1 and CDR2 from the germline V gene are SGHVS and FQNEAQ. V was pared by 2 bases and J by 0 bases, with 14 bases between. The length of the CDR3 is 17 residues. This CDR3 reads CASSLISATYSNQPQHF. In nucleotides, the CDR3 is TGTGCCAGCAGCTTAATTTCAGCAACGTATAGCAATCAGCCCCAGCATTTT.

This rearrangement joins TRBV7-9 to TRBJ2-5; D tentatively reads TRBD1 or TRBD2 (5 bases each). CDR3 length: 14 residues. V shed 4 bases and J shed 2 bases, with 11 bases lying between them. CDR1 and CDR2 from the germline V gene are SEHNR and FQNEAQ (reference sequence). As DNA, the CDR3 is TGTGCCAGCAGCTATGTCGGGACGCAAGAGACCCAGTACTTC. This sequence encodes CASSYVGTQETQYF.